This T cell receptor beta chain is drawn from a study of T cells after yellow fever vaccination. This clonotype came up a few times. One end of the junction fails to match germline, which may point to a read error. In TCRdb, the 5' RACE reads were re-called with MiXCR into one record per CDR3 protein. Among about 320,000 distinct CDR3 sequences, approximately 7% were seen once, and the ten largest hold over 15%. Germline V lookup: CDR1 DFQATT, CDR2 SNEGSKA (reference sequence). The CDR3 length is 14 residues. Sequencing used PBMCs, obtained 35 to 50 days after the first yellow fever vaccination. The origin of this receptor is a young man who received the YFV17D yellow fever vaccine. The gene calls are TRBV20-1 and TRBJ2-5; no definite D call. CDR3 loop: CCARHEGLMETQYF. CDR3 sequence (DNA): TGCTGTGCTAGGCACGAAGGGCTGATGGAGACCCAGTACTTC.